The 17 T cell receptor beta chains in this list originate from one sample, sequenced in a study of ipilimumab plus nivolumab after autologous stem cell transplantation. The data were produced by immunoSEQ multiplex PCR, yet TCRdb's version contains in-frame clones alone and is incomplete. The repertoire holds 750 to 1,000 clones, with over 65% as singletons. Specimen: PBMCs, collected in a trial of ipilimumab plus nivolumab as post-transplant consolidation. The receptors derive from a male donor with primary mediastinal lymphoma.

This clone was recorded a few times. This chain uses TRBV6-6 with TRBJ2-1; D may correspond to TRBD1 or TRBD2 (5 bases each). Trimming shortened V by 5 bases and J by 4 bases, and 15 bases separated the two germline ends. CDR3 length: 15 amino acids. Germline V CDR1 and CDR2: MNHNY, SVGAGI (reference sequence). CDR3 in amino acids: CASSPADRLYNEQFF. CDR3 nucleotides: TGTGCCAGCAGTCCGGCCGACAGACTATACAATGAGCAGTTCTTC.

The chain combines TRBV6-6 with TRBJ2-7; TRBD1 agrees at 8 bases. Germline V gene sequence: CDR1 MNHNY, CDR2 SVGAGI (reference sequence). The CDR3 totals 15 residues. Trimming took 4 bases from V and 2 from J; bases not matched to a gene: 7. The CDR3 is CASSLDRGWPYEQYF. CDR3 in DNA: TGTGCCAGCAGTTTAGACAGGGGCTGGCCCTACGAGCAGTACTTC.

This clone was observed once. This CDR3 is CASSLTAPNTGELFF. The CDR3 bases are TGTGCCAGCAGCTTGACAGCCCCGAACACCGGGGAGCTGTTTTTT. V and J are TRBV5-4 and TRBJ2-2; D is unresolved. Germline CDR1 reads SGHNT; CDR2 reads YYREEE (reference sequence). The CDR3 has 15 amino acids. Trimming shortened V by 1 base and J by 0 bases, and 7 bases separated the two germline ends.

The CDR3 nucleotides are TGTGCCAGCAGCCAACGGCAGGGGTTAGAAGAGACCCAGTACTTC. This encodes CASSQRQGLEETQYF. The V gene is TRBV7-9, the J gene TRBJ2-5; TRBD1 might be the D (6 bases). This CDR3 region has 15 residues. The germline V gene encodes CDR1 SEHNR and CDR2 FQNEAQ (reference sequence). The ends were cut back, 5 bases at V and 3 bases at J, with 16 bases in the middle.

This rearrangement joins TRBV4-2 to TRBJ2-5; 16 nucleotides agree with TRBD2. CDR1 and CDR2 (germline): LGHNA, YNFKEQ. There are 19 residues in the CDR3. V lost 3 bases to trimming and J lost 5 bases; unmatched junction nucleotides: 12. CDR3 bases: TGTGCCAGCAGCCAGGAGCCCGGGACTAGCGGGAGGGGTGGGGAGACCCAGTACTTC. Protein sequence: CASSQEPGTSGRGGETQYF.

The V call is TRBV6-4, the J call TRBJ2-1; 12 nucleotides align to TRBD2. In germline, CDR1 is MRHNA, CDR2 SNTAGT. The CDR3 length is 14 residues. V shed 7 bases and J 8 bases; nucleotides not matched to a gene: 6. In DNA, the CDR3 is TGTGCCAGCATCTGGACTAGCGGGAAGGATGAGCAGTTCTTC. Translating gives CASIWTSGKDEQFF.

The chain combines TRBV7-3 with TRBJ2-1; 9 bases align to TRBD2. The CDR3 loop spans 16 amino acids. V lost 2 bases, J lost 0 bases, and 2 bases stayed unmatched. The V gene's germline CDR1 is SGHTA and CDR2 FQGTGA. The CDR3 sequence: CASSLQAGGSYNEQFF. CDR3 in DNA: TGTGCCAGCAGCTTACAAGCGGGAGGCTCCTACAATGAGCAGTTCTTC.

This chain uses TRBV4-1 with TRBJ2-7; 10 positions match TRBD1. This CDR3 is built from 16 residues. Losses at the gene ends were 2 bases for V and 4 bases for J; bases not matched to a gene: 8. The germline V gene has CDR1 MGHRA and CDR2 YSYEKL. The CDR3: CASSQLPGQGKYEQYF. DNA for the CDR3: TGCGCCAGCAGCCAACTACCGGGACAGGGGAAGTACGAGCAGTACTTC.

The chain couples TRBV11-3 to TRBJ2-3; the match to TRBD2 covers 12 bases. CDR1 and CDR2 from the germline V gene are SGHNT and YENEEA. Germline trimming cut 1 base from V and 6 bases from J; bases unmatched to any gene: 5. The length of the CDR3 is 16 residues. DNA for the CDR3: TGTGCCAGCAGCTTAGGGACTAGCGGGAAGGCGGATACGCAGTATTTT. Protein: CASSLGTSGKADTQYF.

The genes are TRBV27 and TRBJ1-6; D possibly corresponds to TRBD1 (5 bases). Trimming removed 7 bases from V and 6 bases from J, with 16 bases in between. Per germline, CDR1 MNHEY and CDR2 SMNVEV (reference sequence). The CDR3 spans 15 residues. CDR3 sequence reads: CASKEDNPFNSPLHF. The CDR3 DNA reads TGTGCCAGCAAGGAGGACAATCCCTTTAATTCACCCCTCCACTTT.

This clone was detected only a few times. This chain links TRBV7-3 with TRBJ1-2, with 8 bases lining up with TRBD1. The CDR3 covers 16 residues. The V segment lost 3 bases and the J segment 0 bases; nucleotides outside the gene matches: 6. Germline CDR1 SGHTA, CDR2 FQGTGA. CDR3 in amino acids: CASSFGTGGPNYGYTF. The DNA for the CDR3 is TGTGCCAGCAGCTTCGGAACAGGGGGACCTAACTATGGCTACACCTTC.

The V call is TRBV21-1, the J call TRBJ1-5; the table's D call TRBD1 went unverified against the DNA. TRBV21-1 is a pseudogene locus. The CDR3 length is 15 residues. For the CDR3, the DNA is TGTGCCAGCAGCACCAGGACAGGGTCAGGTCAGCCCCAGCATTTT. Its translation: CASSTRTGSGQPQHF.

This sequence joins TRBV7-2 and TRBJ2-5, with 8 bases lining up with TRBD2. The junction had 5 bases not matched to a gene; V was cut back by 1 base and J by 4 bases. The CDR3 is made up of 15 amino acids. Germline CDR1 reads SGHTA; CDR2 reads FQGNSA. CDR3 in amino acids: CASSLVTGGPETQYF. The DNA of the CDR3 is TGTGCCAGCAGCTTAGTCACGGGGGGGCCAGAGACCCAGTACTTC. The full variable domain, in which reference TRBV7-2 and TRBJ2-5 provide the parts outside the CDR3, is GAGVSQSPSNKVTEKGKDVELRCDPISGHTALYWYRQSLGQGLEFLIYFQGNSAPDKSGLPSDRFSAERTGGSVSTLTIQRTQQEDSAVYLCASSLVTGGPETQYFGPGTRLLVL.

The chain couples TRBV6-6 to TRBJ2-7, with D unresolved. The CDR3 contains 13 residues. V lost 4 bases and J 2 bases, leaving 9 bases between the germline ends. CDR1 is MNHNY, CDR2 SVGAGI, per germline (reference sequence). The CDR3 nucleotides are TGTGCCAGCAGTTGGATCGAGACCTACGAGCAGTACTTC. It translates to CASSWIETYEQYF.

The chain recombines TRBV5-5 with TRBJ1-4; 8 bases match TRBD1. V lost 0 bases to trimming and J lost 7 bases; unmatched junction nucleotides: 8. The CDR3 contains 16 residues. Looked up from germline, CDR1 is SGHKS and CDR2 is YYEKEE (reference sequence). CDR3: CASSLGGRGQSEKLFF. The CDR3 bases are TGTGCCAGCAGCTTGGGTGGCAGGGGGCAAAGTGAAAAACTGTTTTTT.

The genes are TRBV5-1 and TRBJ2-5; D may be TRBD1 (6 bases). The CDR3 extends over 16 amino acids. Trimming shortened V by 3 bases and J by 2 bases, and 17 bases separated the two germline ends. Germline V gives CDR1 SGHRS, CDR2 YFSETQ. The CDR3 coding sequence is TGCGCCAGCAGCTGGATGGGGGCGACAGAACAAGAGACCCAGTACTTC. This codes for CASSWMGATEQETQYF.

CDR3 DNA sequence: TGCGCCAGCAGCCTTACGGGGGCGGCGAACACTGAAGCTTTCTTT. This sequence encodes CASSLTGAANTEAFF. The chain couples TRBV5-1 to TRBJ1-1; D might be TRBD1 (6 bases). Germline CDR1 SGHRS, CDR2 YFSETQ. The CDR3 length is 15 residues. Trimming took off 4 bases at V and 1 base at J, with 14 bases between the two ends.